These 23 T cell receptor beta chains came from one sample sequenced in a study of blood T cell repertoires in COVID-19. Assay used: immunoSEQ multiplex PCR; TCRdb lists only in-frame clones, some missing. The sample lists 330,000 or so clones, roughly 86% occurring once. The sequenced sample was peripheral blood. These receptors all come from a man aged 30 to 39 with COVID-19, enrolled during active disease.

The chain is built from TRBV11-2 and TRBJ2-5, with 10 bases lining up with TRBD2. Germline V lookup: CDR1 SGHAT, CDR2 FQNNGV. With V trimmed by 9 bases and J by 4 bases, 14 bases remained unmatched. The CDR3 is made up of 16 amino acids. This CDR3 reads CASHSLAGASRETQYF. The CDR3 region has the DNA TGTGCCAGTCATTCTCTAGCGGGGGCGTCCAGAGAGACCCAGTACTTC.

The chain links TRBV3-1 (or the pseudogene TRBV3-2) to TRBJ1-1; possibly TRBD1 for D (6 bases). The V end lost 1 base, the J end lost 1 base, and 10 bases lay between the germline ends. The CDR3 length is 15 residues. Germline CDR1 LGHDT, CDR2 YNNKEL (reference sequence). The CDR3 nucleotides read TGTGCCAGCAGCCAAGCTCCGGGACAGAACACTGAAGCTTTCTTT. Protein sequence: CASSQAPGQNTEAFF.

This chain connects TRBV3-1 (or the pseudogene TRBV3-2) to TRBJ2-7; 7 bases agree with TRBD1. This CDR3 comprises 14 residues. V lost 3 bases and J lost 2; bases outside the gene matches: 4. Per germline, CDR1 LGHDT and CDR2 YNNKEL (reference sequence). This CDR3 reads CASSQGQLTYEQYF. The CDR3, as DNA: TGTGCCAGCAGCCAGGGACAGCTAACCTACGAGCAGTACTTC.

The chain joins TRBV5-1 to TRBJ2-7; 9 positions agree with TRBD1. The V segment lost 2 bases and the J segment 6 bases; nucleotides outside the gene matches: 6. The CDR3 length is 14 residues. CDR1 and CDR2 (germline): SGHRS, YFSETQ. The CDR3 DNA reads as TGCGCCAGCAGCTTCACCGGGACAGGGAGCGAGCAGTACTTC. This gives the protein CASSFTGTGSEQYF.

The chain's CDR3 is CSVEGREAGELFF. CDR3 coding DNA: TGCAGCGTTGAAGGGAGGGAAGCCGGGGAGCTGTTTTTT. The chain carries TRBV29-1 and TRBJ2-2, with D perhaps TRBD2 (6 bases). V lost 1 base, J lost 6 bases, and 9 bases lay in between. Germline CDR1 and CDR2: SQVTM and ANQGSEA. This CDR3 comprises 13 residues.

The chain has TRBV7-2 and TRBJ2-6; 8 positions match TRBD1. The CDR3 spans 15 residues. V was clipped by 7 bases and J by 1 base; unmatched bases: 3. The germline gives CDR1 SGHTA, CDR2 FQGNSA. DNA of the CDR3: TGTGCCAGCACCCGGACAGGGTCTGGGGCCAACGTCCTGACTTTC. Protein: CASTRTGSGANVLTF. Using reference TRBV7-2 and TRBJ2-6 for the parts outside the CDR3, the full variable domain is GAGVSQSPSNKVTEKGKDVELRCDPISGHTALYWYRQSLGQGLEFLIYFQGNSAPDKSGLPSDRFSAERTGGSVSTLTIQRTQQEDSAVYLCASTRTGSGANVLTFGAGSRLTVL.

A few counts support this clone. The chain uses TRBV19 and TRBJ2-2, with TRBD2 as a possible D gene (6 bases). The CDR3 has 15 residues. Germline V gene data show CDR1 as LNHDA and CDR2 as SQIVND (reference sequence). V shed 3 bases and J shed 4 bases, with 12 bases lying between them. CDR3 bases: TGTGCCAGTAGTATCGGGGGAATCAGCACCGGGGAGCTGTTTTTT. It is translated as CASSIGGISTGELFF.

The chain has TRBV27 and TRBJ2-3, with 8 bases identical to TRBD1. Trimming removed 8 bases from V and 1 base from J; junction bases left unmatched: 5. CDR1 MNHEY and CDR2 SMNVEV come from the germline V gene (reference sequence). This CDR3 contains 14 residues. CDR3 sequence: CASATTGGTDTQYF. The DNA of the CDR3 is TGTGCCAGCGCTACGACAGGGGGCACAGATACGCAGTATTTT.

V is TRBV7-9 and J is TRBJ1-1; TRBD1 aligns across 9 bases. Germline CDR1 is SEHNR and CDR2 is FQNEAQ (reference sequence). After removal of 3 bases from V and 5 bases from J, the junction contained 7 bases not matched to a gene. There are 15 residues in the CDR3. In DNA form, the CDR3 reads TGTGCCAGCAGCTTCCCAGGGACAGGGAGTACTGAAGCTTTCTTT. This codes for CASSFPGTGSTEAFF.

The rearrangement links TRBV5-1 to TRBJ2-1, with D perhaps matching TRBD1 (5 bases). V lost 5 bases and J 0 bases, leaving 12 bases between the germline ends. Looked up from germline, CDR1 is SGHRS and CDR2 is YFSETQ. There are 15 residues in the CDR3. The CDR3 loop reads CASSGRASSYNEQFF. For the CDR3, the DNA is TGCGCCAGCAGTGGCAGGGCGAGCTCCTACAATGAGCAGTTCTTC.

The CDR3 here is CASRTRQGATSGANVLTF. CDR3 bases: TGTGCCAGTAGGACCAGACAGGGGGCCACCTCTGGGGCCAACGTCCTGACTTTC. The chain links TRBV19 to TRBJ2-6; 10 bases match TRBD1. This CDR3 is 18 amino acids long. The germline CDR1 and CDR2 sequences are LNHDA and SQIVND (reference sequence). Trimming cost V 6 bases and J 0 bases; bases outside gene matches: 8.

The J gene is TRBJ2-3, the V gene TRBV9; possible D gene TRBD2, 6 bases. This CDR3 has 16 residues. Trimming left V 4 bases short and J 1 base short, with 16 bases between. Germline lookup yields CDR1 SGDLS and CDR2 YYNGEE. CDR3 DNA sequence: TGTGCCAGCAGCCCCCGCCAGGGACTCGGCACAGATACGCAGTATTTT. This codes for CASSPRQGLGTDTQYF.

The CDR3 protein is CASSLDPTGGTDTQYF. In DNA, the CDR3 is TGTGCCAGCAGCTTAGATCCGACAGGGGGCACAGATACGCAGTATTTT. The rearrangement links TRBV11-2 to TRBJ2-3, with 8 bases identical to TRBD1. V was pared by 0 bases and J by 1 base, with 3 bases of the junction left unmatched. Germline lookup yields CDR1 SGHAT and CDR2 FQNNGV. The CDR3 has 16 amino acids.

J is TRBJ2-7 and V is TRBV28; 7 bases fit TRBD1. CDR1 MDHEN and CDR2 SYDVKM come from the germline V gene. The CDR3 consists of 14 residues. Germline trimming cut 6 bases from V and 3 bases from J; bases unmatched to any gene: 8. The CDR3 DNA reads as TGTGCCAGCAGCCGAGGGGGCGGAAGCTACGAGCAGTACTTC. Protein: CASSRGGGSYEQYF.

The V and J genes are TRBV2 and TRBJ2-3; perhaps TRBD1 as D (5 bases). Germline CDR1 and CDR2: SNHLY and FYNNEI. Trimming left V 7 bases short and J 4 bases short, with 6 bases between. The CDR3 is 11 amino acids. The DNA for the CDR3 is TGTGCCAGCATCAGGGCAGATACGCAGTATTTT. It encodes CASIRADTQYF.

The genes are TRBV18 and TRBJ2-7, with 14 positions matching TRBD2. This CDR3 region has 16 residues. With V trimmed by 0 bases and J by 3 bases, 1 base remained unmatched. CDR1 is KGHSH and CDR2 is LQKENI in the germline V gene. The CDR3 region has the DNA TGTGCCAGCTCACCACCAGGACTAGCGGGGGGCTACGAGCAGTACTTC. It is translated as CASSPPGLAGGYEQYF. Based on the CDR3 plus reference TRBV18 and TRBJ2-7, the full variable domain is NAGVMQNPRHLVRRRGQEARLRCSPMKGHSHVYWYRQLPEEGLKFMVYLQKENIIDESGMPKERFSAEFPKEGPSILRIQQVVRGDSAAYFCASSPPGLAGGYEQYFGPGTRLTVT.

The chain is built from TRBV28 and TRBJ2-3; 12 bases map to TRBD2. Germline V CDR1 and CDR2: MDHEN, SYDVKM. CDR3 size: 16 residues. V was clipped by 5 bases and J by 0 bases; unmatched bases: 3. Here the CDR3 reads CASSPGTSGSTDTQYF. CDR3 DNA sequence: TGTGCCAGCAGTCCAGGGACTAGCGGGAGCACAGATACGCAGTATTTT.

The gene calls are TRBV27 and TRBJ1-1; D remains ambiguous. V was clipped by 5 bases and J by 4 bases, with 14 bases between them. The germline V gene encodes CDR1 MNHEY and CDR2 SMNVEV (reference sequence). This CDR3 has 14 amino acids. For the CDR3, the DNA is TGTGCCAGCAGTCCCATCGGAAGAGGCACTGAAGCTTTCTTT. This codes for CASSPIGRGTEAFF.

The chain couples TRBV7-2 to TRBJ1-2, with D possibly being TRBD1 (5 bases). The CDR3 runs to 13 residues. The germline CDR1 and CDR2 sequences are SGHTA and FQGNSA. Trimming took 2 bases from V and 4 from J, leaving 8 bases between them. The CDR3 reads CASSLIGAYGYTF. The DNA of the CDR3 is TGTGCCAGCAGCTTAATTGGGGCCTATGGCTACACCTTC.

V usage is TRBV7-2 and J usage is TRBJ1-5, with TRBD1 matching over 8 bases. The length of the CDR3 is 16 residues. With 3 bases clipped from V and 9 bases from J, the junction kept 13 bases outside the gene matches. Per the germline V gene, CDR1 is SGHTA and CDR2 is FQGNSA. CDR3 region: CASSFGQGHPFVPQHF. The DNA for the CDR3 is TGTGCCAGCAGCTTCGGACAGGGCCACCCTTTTGTGCCCCAGCATTTT.

CDR3 sequence (DNA): TGCGCCAGCTCCGGGGGGGTCGGTCTGACTAATGAAAAACTGTTTTTT. Amino acids: CASSGGVGLTNEKLFF. The gene calls are TRBV23-1 and TRBJ1-4, with D perhaps TRBD1 (5 bases). Being an ORF, TRBV23-1 has a function that is uncertain. The CDR3 is 16 amino acids. The ends were cut back, 8 bases at V and 2 bases at J, with 18 bases in the middle.

The chain uses TRBV25-1 and TRBJ2-7; no firm D call. Germline assignment: CDR1 MGHDK and CDR2 SYGVNS. V was pared by 5 bases and J by 5 bases, with 16 bases between. CDR3 length equals 14 residues. As DNA, the CDR3 is TGTGCCAGCAGTCCGGCAGGTGTAAGCAACGAGCAGTACTTC. It encodes CASSPAGVSNEQYF.

The gene calls are TRBV7-8 and TRBJ1-3, with D possibly matching TRBD1 (6 bases). The length of the CDR3 is 13 residues. V lost 5 bases, J lost 4 bases, and 9 bases lay in between. Germline V gene lookup returns CDR1 SGHVS and CDR2 FQNEAQ. Here the CDR3 DNA reads TGTGCCAGCAGCCAACAGGGCGGAAACACCATATATTTT. Protein: CASSQQGGNTIYF.